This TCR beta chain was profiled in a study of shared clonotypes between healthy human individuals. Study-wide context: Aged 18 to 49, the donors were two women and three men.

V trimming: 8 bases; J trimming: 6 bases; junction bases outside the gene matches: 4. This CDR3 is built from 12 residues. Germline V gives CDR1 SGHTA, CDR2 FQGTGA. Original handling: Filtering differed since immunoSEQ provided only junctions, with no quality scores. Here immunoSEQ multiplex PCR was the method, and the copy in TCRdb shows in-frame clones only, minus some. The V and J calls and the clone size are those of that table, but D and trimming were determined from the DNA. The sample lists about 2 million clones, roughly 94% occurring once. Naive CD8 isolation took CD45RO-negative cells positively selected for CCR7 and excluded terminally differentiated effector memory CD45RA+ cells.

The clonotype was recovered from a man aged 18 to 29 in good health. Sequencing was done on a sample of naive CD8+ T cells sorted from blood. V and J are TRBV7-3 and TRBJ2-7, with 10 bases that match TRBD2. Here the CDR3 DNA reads TGTGCCAGCTTTCGACTAGCGGGCGAGCAGTACTTC. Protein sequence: CASFRLAGEQYF.